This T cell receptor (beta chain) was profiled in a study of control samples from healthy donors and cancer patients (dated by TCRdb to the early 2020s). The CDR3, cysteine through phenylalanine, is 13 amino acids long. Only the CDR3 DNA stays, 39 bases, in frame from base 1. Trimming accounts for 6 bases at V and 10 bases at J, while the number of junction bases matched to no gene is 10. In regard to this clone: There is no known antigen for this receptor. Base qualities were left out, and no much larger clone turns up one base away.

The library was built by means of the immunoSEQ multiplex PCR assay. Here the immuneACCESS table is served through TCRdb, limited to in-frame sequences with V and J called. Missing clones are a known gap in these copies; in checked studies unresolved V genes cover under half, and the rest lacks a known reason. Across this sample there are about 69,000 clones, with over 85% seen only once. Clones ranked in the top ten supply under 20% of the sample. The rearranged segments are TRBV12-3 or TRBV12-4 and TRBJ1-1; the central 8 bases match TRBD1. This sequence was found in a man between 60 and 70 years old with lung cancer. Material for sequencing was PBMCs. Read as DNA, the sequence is TGTGCCAGCAGACGGGACAGGAGTTTTGGAGCTTTCTTT. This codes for CASRRDRSFGAFF.